The 13 T cell receptor beta chains reported below all come from one sample, sequenced in a study of T cells in women clearing cervical HPV infection. Data came from immunoSEQ multiplex PCR; TCRdb stores just in-frame clones and leaves some out. Its clone listing holds roughly 34,000 clones. The material sequenced was blood buffy coat. The origin of the receptors is a woman aged 18-70 years with a cervical HPV16 infection that either progressed to CIN3+ or cleared (not recorded which).

As regards this clone: The read ends 3 residues early relative to the CDR3; the germline J gene fills the gap. V is TRBV13 and J is TRBJ1-2; 11 positions match TRBD1. The CDR3 sequence is 15 residues long. Germline V gene sequence: CDR1 PRHDT, CDR2 FYEKMQ (reference sequence). J was trimmed by 6 bases and V by 5 bases; bases with no gene match: 8. The DNA read from the CDR3 is TGTGCCAGCAGCAAAGGACAGGGGGCTCGGGATGGC. This sequence encodes CASSKGQGARDG. The CDR3 in full is CASSKGQGARDGYTF.

A note on this clone: The sequence runs out 3 residues before the end of the CDR3; the remainder is reconstructed from the germline J gene. This chain links TRBV19 with TRBJ1-2, with a tentative D call TRBD1 (6 bases). Germline V gene sequence: CDR1 LNHDA, CDR2 SQIVND (reference sequence). CDR3 length: 14 residues. V lost 4 bases, J lost 0 bases, and 9 bases lay in between. CDR3 DNA (partial): TGTGCCAGTAGTAGGGGGCCTACTAACTATGGC. As protein: CASSRGPTNYG. In full, the CDR3 reads CASSRGPTNYGYTF.

For this clone: The missing CDR3 end, 3 residues past where the read stops, is filled in from the germline J gene. This rearrangement joins TRBV19 to TRBJ1-2; tentative D call: TRBD1 (5 bases). This CDR3 contains 18 residues. The germline gives CDR1 LNHDA, CDR2 SQIVND (reference sequence). The chain's CDR3 is CASSIGLAGGTSTDTYTF. The CDR3 DNA, read in part, is TGTGCCAGTAGTATCGGGCTAGCGGGGGGAACTAGCACAGATACC. The full variable domain, completed using reference TRBV19 and TRBJ1-2, is DGGITQSPKYLFRKEGQNVTLSCEQNLNHDAMYWYRQDPGQGLRLIYYSQIVNDFQKGDIAEGYSVSREKKESFPLTVTSAQKNPTAFYLCASSIGLAGGTSTDTYTFGSGTRLTVV.

Regarding this clone: The CDR3 end lies 3 residues beyond the end of the read and is filled in from the germline J gene. The rearrangement joins TRBV20-1 to TRBJ2-3; weak D call: TRBD1 (5 bases). The CDR3 is 13 amino acids. Trimming removed 6 bases from V and 3 bases from J, with 13 bases in between. CDR1 and CDR2 (germline): DFQATT, SNEGSKA (reference sequence). The CDR3 spells CSAPLQGTDTQYF. The part of the CDR3 DNA that was read is TGCAGTGCCCCCCTGCAGGGAACAGATACG.

Note on this clone: The read stops 3 residues short of the end of the CDR3; the missing end is completed from the germline J gene. The chain joins TRBV5-1 to TRBJ1-2; a possible D gene is TRBD1 (5 bases). The CDR3 spans 13 residues. CDR1 and CDR2 from the germline V gene are SGHRS and YFSETQ. CDR3 bases read: TGCGCCAGCAGCTTGAACGCAGGGAACGGC. It translates to CASSLNAGNG. The entire CDR3 is CASSLNAGNGYTF.

Note on this clone: The read is 3 residues too short to cover the CDR3 end, so that end is filled in from the germline J gene. The chain couples TRBV2 to TRBJ1-2, with TRBD1 matching over 7 bases. Trimming at V came to 6 bases and at J to 5 bases, leaving 12 bases not matched to a gene. From germline, CDR1 is SNHLY and CDR2 FYNNEI. The CDR3 totals 15 residues. Partial CDR3 DNA: TGTGCCAGCAGATCCACAGGGGCAGTGGGGTATGGC. Translated, it gives CASRSTGAVGYG. The whole CDR3 sequence is CASRSTGAVGYGYTF.

Regarding this clone: The read falls 3 residues short of the CDR3 end, and the missing part is taken from the germline J gene. V and J are TRBV5-6 and TRBJ2-1; D is undetermined. The germline gives CDR1 SGHDT, CDR2 YYEEEE. The ends were cut back, 4 bases at V and 9 bases at J, with 17 bases in the middle. This CDR3 region has 14 residues. CDR3 sequence reads: CASSPNTGSGEQFF. The part of the CDR3 DNA that was read is TGTGCCAGCAGCCCAAACACGGGTTCCGGTGAG.

Note on this clone: The DNA ends 3 residues before the CDR3 does, and the rest of the CDR3 is filled in from the germline J gene. This chain connects TRBV18 to TRBJ2-4; perhaps D is TRBD1 or TRBD2 (7 bases each). Germline loops: CDR1 KGHSH, CDR2 LQKENI. The CDR3 consists of 13 residues. The CDR3 bases that were read are TGTGCCAGCTCACCACTTCAGGGGGAGGGT. This encodes CASSPLQGEG. The whole CDR3 region reads CASSPLQGEGQYF.

Concerning this clone itself: The read terminates 3 residues before the CDR3 end, so the remaining end is supplied by the germline J gene. This chain joins TRBV20-1 and TRBJ1-4, with TRBD1 matching 9 bases. Germline V gene lookup returns CDR1 DFQATT and CDR2 SNEGSKA (reference sequence). The junction had 8 bases not matched to a gene; V was cut back by 5 bases and J by 7 bases. This CDR3 contains 14 residues. CDR3 bases read: TGCAGTGCTTCACAGGGGGCATATCGTGAAAAA. The encoded protein is CSASQGAYREK. The CDR3 as a whole reads CSASQGAYREKLFF.

In the case of this clone: The observed sequence ends 3 residues before the CDR3 terminus, with the missing tail filled in from the germline J gene. The rearrangement links TRBV18 to TRBJ2-7, with D perhaps TRBD2 (5 bases). This CDR3 spans 13 amino acids. Trimming removed 6 bases at V and 5 bases at J, with 14 bases between. CDR1 is KGHSH and CDR2 is LQKENI in the germline V gene. The CDR3 here is CASSYASSNEQYF. The CDR3 bases that were read are TGTGCCAGCTCCTACGCTAGCAGCAACGAG.

Points on this clone: The read comes to an end 3 residues before the CDR3 does, leaving the germline J gene to fill in the end. The V gene is TRBV7-2, the J gene TRBJ2-5, with 8 bases identical to TRBD1. The CDR3 sequence is 14 residues long. After removal of 2 bases from V and 2 bases from J, the junction contained 1 base not matched to a gene. CDR1 is SGHTA and CDR2 is FQGNSA in the germline V gene. The CDR3 loop is CASSLRQGQETQYF. CDR3 DNA (partial): TGTGCCAGCAGCTTAAGACAGGGGCAAGAGACC.

Turning to this clone: With the read ending 3 residues before the CDR3 end, the germline J gene is used to fill in that end. The V and J genes are TRBV30 and TRBJ1-1; maybe TRBD1 (6 bases). Germline lookup yields CDR1 GTSNPN and CDR2 SVGIG (reference sequence). The CDR3 is 16 residues long. The V end lost 4 bases, the J end lost 0 bases, and 18 bases lay between the germline ends. The CDR3 sequence is CAWNTGQKKLNTEAFF. The CDR3 DNA, read in part, is TGTGCCTGGAATACCGGACAGAAAAAGCTGAACACTGAA.

Concerning this clone itself: The read ends 3 residues shy of where the CDR3 ends; the end is completed using the germline J gene. The same CDR3 arises from other DNA sequences in this sample as well. The genes are TRBV6-2 or TRBV6-3 and TRBJ1-2; 8 bases align to TRBD1. The CDR3 sequence is 14 residues long. The germline V gene encodes CDR1 MNHEY and CDR2 SVGEGT. The CDR3 spells CASSSTRQGMRYTF. The sequenced part of the CDR3 DNA is TGTGCCAGCAGTTCCACGCGACAGGGGATGCGA.